Listed below are T cell receptor beta chains from one sample, sequenced in a study of OX40 agonist ivuxolimab in advanced cancers. Measured with immunoSEQ multiplex PCR; TCRdb has only the in-frame clones, and not every one. The table includes roughly 41,000 clones, 86% detected once. This material consisted of CD4+ or CD8+ T cells sorted from blood, taken in a trial of the OX40 agonist ivuxolimab. These receptors were obtained from an adult with an advanced solid tumor such as melanoma, head and neck, liver or kidney cancer. CDR3s include the opening cysteine and the closing phenylalanine or tryptophan. The D gene is left open where the match is weak. Some rows have no size entry. The others give once, few or many, or a class for an expanded clone.

j_gene | v_gene | abundance | d_gene | CDR3aa | CDR3nt
TRBJ1-4 | TRBV27 | NA | NA | CASSLSRREKLFF | TGTGCCAGCAGTTTATCCCGACGCGAAAAACTGTTTTTT
TRBJ2-7 | TRBV5-4 | few | NA | CASTMVGDPYEQYF | TGTGCCAGCACCATGGTGGGGGACCCCTACGAGCAGTACTTC
TRBJ1-1 | TRBV5-1 | NA | TRBD1 | CASTPRQGNTEAFF | TGCGCCAGCACGCCCAGACAGGGGAACACTGAAGCTTTCTTT
TRBJ2-2 | TRBV5-4 | NA | TRBD1 | CASSSAGRQGALTGELFF | TGTGCCAGCAGCTCCGCGGGGAGACAGGGGGCGCTAACCGGGGAGCTGTTTTTT
TRBJ1-2 | TRBV10-3 | once | TRBD1 | CAISYDRGLYGYTF | TGTGCCATCAGCTACGACAGGGGGCTCTATGGCTACACCTTC
TRBJ2-2 | TRBV5-4 | NA | NA | CASSSKSGANTGELFF | TGTGCCAGCAGCTCGAAGAGCGGCGCGAACACCGGGGAGCTGTTTTTT
TRBJ1-1 | TRBV9 | many | TRBD1 | CASSDNPGTADTEAFF | TGTGCCAGCAGCGACAACCCCGGGACAGCCGACACTGAAGCTTTCTTT
TRBJ2-7 | TRBV29-1 | NA | NA | CSARTGPSGYEQYF | TGCAGCGCTAGGACGGGGCCAAGCGGGTACGAGCAGTACTTC
TRBJ2-7 | TRBV28 | NA | NA | CASSFDRSTGSYEQYF | TGTGCCAGCAGTTTCGACCGGTCGACGGGGTCCTACGAGCAGTACTTC
TRBJ1-5 | TRBV5-1 | NA | NA | CASSWEGGGQPQHF | TGCGCCAGCAGCTGGGAGGGGGGCGGTCAGCCCCAGCATTTT
TRBJ2-7 | TRBV5-1 | NA | NA | CASSLPASASYEQYF | TGCGCCAGCAGCTTGCCCGCATCGGCGTCCTACGAGCAGTACTTC
TRBJ1-2 | TRBV11-2 | NA | TRBD1 | CASSLVTGAEVGLPYGYTF | TGTGCCAGCAGCTTAGTGACAGGGGCTGAAGTTGGGTTGCCCTATGGCTACACCTTC
TRBJ2-1 | TRBV10-1 | NA | TRBD1 | CASSRQGLGNEQFF | TGCGCCAGCAGTCGACAGGGGTTGGGCAATGAGCAGTTCTTC
TRBJ2-7 | TRBV9 | NA | NA | CASSLGGGGYEQYF | TGTGCCAGCAGCCTGGGGGGCGGCGGGTACGAGCAGTACTTC
TRBJ2-1 | TRBV29-1 | NA | TRBD1 | CSVGDRGSLDEQFF | TGCAGCGTGGGGGACAGGGGTTCGTTGGATGAGCAGTTCTTC
TRBJ1-3 | TRBV11-2 | NA | NA | CASSLGASGNTTYF | TGTGCCAGCAGCTTAGGTGCTTCTGGAAACACCACATATTTT
TRBJ2-3 | TRBV4-1 | NA | TRBD2 | CASSQVQRGALRDTQYF | TGCGCCAGCAGCCAAGTCCAGCGGGGGGCCCTCCGAGATACGCAGTATTTT
TRBJ1-2 | TRBV9 | NA | NA | CASSVGNRHLSF | TGTGCCAGCAGCGTAGGGAACAGGCATCTCTCTTTC
TRBJ1-5 | TRBV28 | NA | TRBD1 | CASSSTGELSQPQHF | TGTGCCAGCAGTTCGACAGGGGAGTTAAGTCAGCCCCAGCATTTT
TRBJ2-5 | TRBV7-9 | NA | TRBD1 | CASSPRTGVRKETQYF | TGTGCCAGCAGCCCTCGGACAGGCGTGAGAAAAGAGACCCAGTACTTC
TRBJ1-2 | TRBV7-6 | NA | NA | CASSPGGGAEYGYTF | TGTGCCAGCAGCCCAGGTGGGGGCGCGGAGTATGGCTACACCTTC
TRBJ1-6 | TRBV7-6 | NA | NA | CASSLEGSSYNSPLHF | TGTGCCAGCAGCTTAGAGGGCAGCTCCTATAATTCACCCCTCCACTTT
TRBJ2-1 | TRBV7-9 | NA | NA | CASSFIESYNEQFF | TGTGCCAGCAGCTTCATTGAGTCCTACAATGAGCAGTTCTTC
TRBJ1-5 | TRBV7-2 | NA | NA | CASNWGADQPQHF | TGTGCCAGCAATTGGGGGGCTGATCAGCCCCAGCATTTT
TRBJ2-7 | TRBV27 | once | TRBD1 | CASSNSGTGSLEQYF | TGTGCCAGCAGCAACTCCGGGACAGGGTCCTTGGAGCAGTACTTC
TRBJ2-7 | TRBV15 | NA | NA | CATSRDSAYEQYF | TGTGCCACCAGCAGAGATTCGGCCTACGAGCAGTACTTC
TRBJ1-4 | TRBV18 | few | NA | CASSPTGQGEKLFF | TGTGCCAGCTCCCCGACAGGACAAGGCGAAAAACTGTTTTTT
TRBJ1-3 | TRBV4-3 | NA | NA | CASSQGFTSGNTIYF | TGCGCCAGCAGCCAAGGCTTTACCTCTGGAAACACCATATATTTT
TRBJ1-2 | TRBV18 | NA | TRBD1 | CASSPPERTGAGYGYTF | TGTGCCAGCTCACCTCCGGAGCGGACAGGGGCGGGCTATGGCTACACCTTC
TRBJ2-1 | TRBV6-1 | NA | NA | CASSALDEQFF | TGTGCCAGTAGCGCATTAGATGAGCAGTTCTTC
TRBJ2-1 | TRBV29-1 | NA | NA | CSVRPPQDFFNEQFF | TGCAGCGTTCGGCCCCCACAGGATTTCTTCAATGAGCAGTTCTTC
TRBJ2-5 | TRBV6-5 | NA | NA | CASSAGSQETQYF | TGTGCCAGCTCTGCGGGGTCCCAGGAGACCCAGTACTTC
TRBJ2-2 | TRBV13 | NA | TRBD2 | CASAGGTKTGEHQEANTGELFF | TGTGCCAGCGCGGGGGGAACGAAGACAGGCGAACACCAAGAGGCGAACACCGGGGAGCTGTTTTTT
TRBJ2-3 | TRBV5-4 | NA | NA | CASSADSGGVTDTQYF | TGTGCCAGCAGCGCGGATAGTGGGGGTGTCACAGATACGCAGTATTTT
TRBJ2-3 | TRBV28 | NA | TRBD2 | CASSRESTSGGLLSDWDTQYF | TGTGCCAGCAGTCGAGAATCGACTAGCGGGGGGCTTCTATCAGACTGGGATACGCAGTATTTT
TRBJ2-2 | TRBV7-9 | NA | TRBD1 | CASSPLQGPGELFF | TGTGCCAGCAGCCCGCTACAGGGGCCGGGGGAGCTGTTTTTT
TRBJ1-1 | TRBV7-9 | NA | NA | CASSLGGGDKAFF | TGTGCCAGCAGCTTAGGAGGGGGGGATAAAGCTTTCTTT
TRBJ1-4 | TRBV7-9 | NA | NA | CASSLAGTINEKLFF | TGTGCCAGCAGCCTGGCCGGGACAATAAATGAAAAACTGTTTTTT
TRBJ1-5 | TRBV5-6 | NA | TRBD1 | CASSSTGYQPQHF | TGTGCCAGCAGCTCGACAGGGTATCAGCCCCAGCATTTT
TRBJ1-6 | TRBV5-1 | NA | NA | CASSYGGNNSPLHF | TGCGCCAGCAGCTACGGCGGGAATAATTCACCCCTCCACTTT
TRBJ2-2 | TRBV6-4 | NA | NA | CASSDSPGAHGRRNTGELFF | TGTGCCAGCAGTGACTCGCCCGGGGCCCACGGAAGAAGAAACACCGGGGAGCTGTTTTTT
TRBJ2-3 | TRBV29-1 | NA | NA | CSVEDQGQAGDTQYF | TGCAGCGTTGAAGATCAGGGGCAGGCTGGGGATACGCAGTATTTT
TRBJ2-5 | TRBV7-9 | NA | NA | CASSSGTLPPQETQYF | TGTGCCAGCAGCTCCGGGACTCTCCCGCCCCAAGAGACCCAGTACTTC
TRBJ1-1 | TRBV5-4 | NA | TRBD1 | CASSRDRNTEAFF | TGTGCCAGCAGCCGGGACAGGAACACTGAAGCTTTCTTT
TRBJ2-1 | TRBV4-3 | NA | TRBD1 | CASSHGDSSYNEQFF | TGCGCCAGCAGCCACGGGGACAGCTCCTACAATGAGCAGTTCTTC
TRBJ2-7 | TRBV2 | NA | TRBD1 | CASSDIGQVSYEQYF | TGTGCCAGCAGTGACATAGGACAGGTCTCCTACGAGCAGTACTTC
TRBJ2-1 | TRBV10-3 | NA | NA | CAISEPAVTMYNEQFF | TGTGCCATCAGTGAACCCGCGGTGACTATGTACAATGAGCAGTTCTTC
TRBJ2-2 | TRBV19 | NA | TRBD2 | CASMVSGGNTGELFF | TGTGCCAGTATGGTTAGCGGGGGGAATACCGGGGAGCTGTTTTTT
TRBJ2-1 | TRBV11-2 | NA | TRBD2 | CASSFLTSGMGEQFF | TGTGCCAGCAGCTTTTTGACTAGCGGTATGGGTGAGCAGTTCTTC
TRBJ2-3 | TRBV7-2 | NA | TRBD1 | CASSSYPDRLTDTQYF | TGTGCCAGCAGCTCCTATCCGGACAGGTTAACAGATACGCAGTATTTT
TRBJ1-5 | TRBV18 | NA | NA | CASSFNAVIRDSNQPQHF | TGTGCCAGCTCATTCAACGCCGTTATTCGGGACAGCAATCAGCCCCAGCATTTT
TRBJ2-5 | TRBV4-3 | medium-sized | NA | CASSQDPGIPKETQYF | TGCGCCAGCAGCCAAGATCCCGGGATACCTAAAGAGACCCAGTACTTC
TRBJ2-2 | TRBV12-2 | NA | NA | CASRPVDGPEDTGELFF | TGTGCAAGTCGCCCAGTTGACGGGCCAGAAGACACCGGGGAGCTGTTTTTT
TRBJ2-3 | TRBV5-6 | NA | NA | CASSPEEGTDTQYF | TGTGCCAGCAGCCCGGAGGAAGGTACAGATACGCAGTATTTT
TRBJ2-1 | TRBV19 | NA | NA | CASSIDPAGTSTGNEQFF | TGTGCCAGTAGTATAGATCCCGCTGGGACATCCACCGGGAATGAGCAGTTCTTC